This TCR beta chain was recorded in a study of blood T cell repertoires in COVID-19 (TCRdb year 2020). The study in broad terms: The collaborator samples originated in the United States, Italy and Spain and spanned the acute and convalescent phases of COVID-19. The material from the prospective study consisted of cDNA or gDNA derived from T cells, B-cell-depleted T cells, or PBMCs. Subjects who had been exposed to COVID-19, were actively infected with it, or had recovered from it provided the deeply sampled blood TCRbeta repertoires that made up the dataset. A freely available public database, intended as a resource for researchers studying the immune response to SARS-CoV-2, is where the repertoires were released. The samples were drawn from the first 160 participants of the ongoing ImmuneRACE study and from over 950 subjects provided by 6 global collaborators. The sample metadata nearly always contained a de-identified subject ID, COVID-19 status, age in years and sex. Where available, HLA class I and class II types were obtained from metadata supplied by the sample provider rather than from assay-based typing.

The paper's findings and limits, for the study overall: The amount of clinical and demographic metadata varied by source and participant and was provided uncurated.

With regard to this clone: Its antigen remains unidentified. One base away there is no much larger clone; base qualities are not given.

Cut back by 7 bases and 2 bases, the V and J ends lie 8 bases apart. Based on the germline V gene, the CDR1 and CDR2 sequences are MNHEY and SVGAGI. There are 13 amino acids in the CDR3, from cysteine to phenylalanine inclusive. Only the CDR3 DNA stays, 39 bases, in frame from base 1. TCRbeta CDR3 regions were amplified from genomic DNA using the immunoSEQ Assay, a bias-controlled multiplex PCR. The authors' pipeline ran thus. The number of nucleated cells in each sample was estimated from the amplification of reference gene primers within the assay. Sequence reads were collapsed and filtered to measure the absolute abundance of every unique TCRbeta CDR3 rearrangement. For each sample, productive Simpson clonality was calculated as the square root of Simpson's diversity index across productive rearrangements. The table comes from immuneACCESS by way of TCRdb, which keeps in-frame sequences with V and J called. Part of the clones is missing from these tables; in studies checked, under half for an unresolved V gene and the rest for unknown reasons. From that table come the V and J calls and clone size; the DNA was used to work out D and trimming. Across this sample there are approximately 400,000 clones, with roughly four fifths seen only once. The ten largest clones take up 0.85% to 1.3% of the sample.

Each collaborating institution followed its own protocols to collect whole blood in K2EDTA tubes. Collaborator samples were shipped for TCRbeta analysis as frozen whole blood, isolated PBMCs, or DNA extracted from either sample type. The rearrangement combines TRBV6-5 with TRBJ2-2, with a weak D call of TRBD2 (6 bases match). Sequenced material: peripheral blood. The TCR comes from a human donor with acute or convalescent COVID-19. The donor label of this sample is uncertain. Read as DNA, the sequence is TGTGCCAGCACGGGAGTTAACACCGGGGAGCTGTTTTTT. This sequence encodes CASTGVNTGELFF.